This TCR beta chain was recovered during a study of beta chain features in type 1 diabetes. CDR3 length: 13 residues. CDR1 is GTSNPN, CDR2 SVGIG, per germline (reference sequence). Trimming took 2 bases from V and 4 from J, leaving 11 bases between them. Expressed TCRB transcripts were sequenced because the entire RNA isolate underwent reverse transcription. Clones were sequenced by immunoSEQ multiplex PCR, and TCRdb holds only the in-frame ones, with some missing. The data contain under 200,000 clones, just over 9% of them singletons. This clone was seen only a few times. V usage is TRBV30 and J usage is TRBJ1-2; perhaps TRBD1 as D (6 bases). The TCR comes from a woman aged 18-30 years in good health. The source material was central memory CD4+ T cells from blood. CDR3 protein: CAWSRDKFYGYTF. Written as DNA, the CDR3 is TGTGCCTGGAGTAGGGACAAATTCTATGGCTACACCTTC.